The 22 T cell receptor beta chains listed next were all sequenced from one sample in a study of blood T cells in healthy people across ages. Next came a second PCR, run for about 6 to 11 cycles, which used a sample-barcoded 5' primer along with a J-beta primer mix. TCRdb re-analysed the 5' RACE reads in MiXCR, keeping a single row per CDR3 protein. Among approximately 830,000 distinct CDR3 sequences, 60% to 80% were seen once, and the ten largest hold about 30%. Sequencing was carried out using blood. The receptor source for this set is a young man in good health.

The chain is built from TRBV5-1 and TRBJ1-2; D may be TRBD1 (6 bases). The CDR3 has 15 amino acids. Germline loops: CDR1 SGHRS, CDR2 YFSETQ. V shed 3 bases and J shed 7 bases, with 19 bases lying between them. The CDR3 nucleotides are TGCGCCAGCAGCTCCGGGACGGGCCCCAGGGGTGGCTACACCTTC. This gives the protein CASSSGTGPRGGYTF.

The CDR3 region is CASRDAGMFPYEQYF. The DNA for the CDR3 is TGTGCCAGCAGGGACGCGGGGATGTTTCCCTACGAGCAGTACTTC. V and J are TRBV6-6 and TRBJ2-7, with a possible D match to TRBD2 (6 bases). The CDR3 is made up of 15 amino acids. The V end lost 6 bases, the J end lost 2 bases, and 17 bases lay between the germline ends. The germline V gene has CDR1 MNHNY and CDR2 SVGAGI (reference sequence).

This clonotype was detected a few times. The chain links TRBV12-3 or TRBV12-4 to TRBJ2-1; 7 bases are shared with TRBD1. The CDR3 totals 13 residues. The trim removed 6 bases at V and 8 bases at J, leaving 7 bases unmatched. The CDR3, as DNA: TGTGCCAGCAGCCCGACAGGGCAAGATGAGCAGTTCTTC. It encodes CASSPTGQDEQFF.

The chain links TRBV9 to TRBJ2-5; possible D gene TRBD2, 5 bases. The J call may not be correct, given that the DNA end is closer to TRBJ2-7. The CDR3 spans 15 residues. Per the germline V gene, CDR1 is SGDLS and CDR2 is YYNGEE. In DNA form, the CDR3 reads TGTGCCAGCAGCGTTACCGGGGAGACCACCTACGAGCAGTACTTC. Encoded protein: CASSVTGETTYEQYF.

This chain links TRBV20-1 with TRBJ2-4; 11 nucleotides align to TRBD2. CDR1 and CDR2 from the germline V gene are DFQATT and SNEGSKA (reference sequence). The CDR3 sequence is 15 residues long. J gave up 13 bases and V 3 bases, and 14 bases lay outside the gene matches. The CDR3 DNA is TGCAGTGCTAGTGGGCTAGCGGGGGGACCGGATGAGCAGTACTTC. Protein sequence: CSASGLAGGPDEQYF.

The gene calls are TRBV20-1 and TRBJ1-1; a possible D gene is TRBD1 (5 bases). From germline, CDR1 is DFQATT and CDR2 SNEGSKA (reference sequence). V gave up 0 bases and J gave up 1 base, with 9 bases separating them. The CDR3 runs to 14 residues. CDR3 coding DNA: TGCAGTGCTAGAGAATCGAGGGGGAACACTGAAGCTTTCTTT. Amino acids: CSARESRGNTEAFF.

V is TRBV18 and J is TRBJ2-3, with D perhaps matching TRBD1 (6 bases). The CDR3 length is 15 residues. Trimming left V 2 bases short and J 4 bases short, with 13 bases between. The germline gives CDR1 KGHSH, CDR2 LQKENI. The CDR3 DNA reads as TGTGCCAGCTCACCAAGGGACACTAATCCAGATACGCAGTATTTT. Translating it yields CASSPRDTNPDTQYF.

The rearrangement uses TRBV10-3 and TRBJ2-7; 9 positions agree with TRBD2. After removal of 2 bases from V and 1 base from J, the junction contained 3 bases not matched to a gene. CDR3 size: 15 residues. Germline V CDR1 and CDR2: ENHRY, SYGVKD. In DNA form, the CDR3 reads TGTGCCATCAGTGAGCCTGCGGGGGGGTCCTACGAGCAGTACTTC. Protein product: CAISEPAGGSYEQYF.

The J gene is TRBJ2-6, the V gene TRBV7-9; TRBD1 might be the D (6 bases). This CDR3 has 18 amino acids. Germline V gene data show CDR1 as SEHNR and CDR2 as FQNEAQ (reference sequence). The V gene lost 0 bases and the J gene lost 0 bases, with 12 bases spanning the gap. The chain's CDR3 is CASSLATGQLSGANVLTF. In DNA form, the CDR3 reads TGTGCCAGCAGCTTAGCGACAGGACAGCTCTCTGGGGCCAACGTCCTGACTTTC.

V gene TRBV27 combines with J gene TRBJ2-6; tentatively, D is TRBD1 or TRBD2 (5 bases each). CDR3 length equals 16 residues. Germline V gives CDR1 MNHEY, CDR2 SMNVEV (reference sequence). The V end was cut by 4 bases, the J end by 0 bases, with 10 bases between. The CDR3 DNA sequence: TGTGCCAGCAGTTACCAGGGACCCTCTGGGGCCAACGTCCTGACTTTC. As protein: CASSYQGPSGANVLTF.

The chain couples TRBV9 to TRBJ1-2; D is unclear. The CDR3 totals 15 residues. From germline, CDR1 is SGDLS and CDR2 YYNGEE. Trimming removed 0 bases at V and 0 bases at J, with 9 bases between. CDR3 region: CASSVAPTTNYGYTF. CDR3 coding DNA: TGTGCCAGCAGCGTAGCGCCAACAACTAACTATGGCTACACCTTC.

This clonotype has a handful of counts. The chain couples TRBV5-6 to TRBJ2-6; 9 bases are shared with TRBD1. V was clipped by 4 bases and J by 4 bases; unmatched bases: 9. Germline values: CDR1 SGHDT, CDR2 YYEEEE. This CDR3 has 17 residues. The CDR3 DNA reads TGTGCCAGCAGCAAGGGACAGGGAACTTACGGGGCCAACGTCCTGACTTTC. Translation: CASSKGQGTYGANVLTF.

J is TRBJ2-7 and V is TRBV25-1; 7 bases fit TRBD1. CDR1 MGHDK and CDR2 SYGVNS come from the germline V gene. With 10 bases clipped from V and 2 bases from J, the junction kept 11 bases outside the gene matches. The CDR3 has 14 residues. This chain's CDR3 is CATTGTDPTYEQYF. The CDR3 region has the DNA TGTGCCACGACCGGGACAGATCCAACCTACGAGCAGTACTTC.

The CDR3 sequence: CSVRGLSTRGYTF. The CDR3 DNA follows: TGCAGCGTTCGGGGCCTCTCGACCCGTGGCTACACCTTC. The gene calls are TRBV29-1 and TRBJ1-2; maybe TRBD1 (5 bases). Germline V gives CDR1 SQVTM, CDR2 ANQGSEA. The CDR3 runs 13 residues. Trimming shortened V by 5 bases and J by 7 bases, and 17 bases separated the two germline ends. Full variable domain (remainder filled in from reference TRBV29-1 and TRBJ1-2): SAVISQKPSRDICQRGTSLTIQCQVDSQVTMMFWYRQQPGQSLTLIATANQGSEATYESGFVIDKFPISRPNLTFSTLTVSNMSPEDSSIYLCSVRGLSTRGYTFGSGTRLTVV.

This chain links TRBV6-2 or TRBV6-3 with TRBJ2-7, with unresolved D. The closer fit of TRBJ2-1 to the DNA end suggests the J call may be wrong. CDR3 length: 11 amino acids. Germline V gene sequence: CDR1 MNHEY, CDR2 SVGEGT. CDR3 region: CASRENSEQFF. The CDR3 bases are TGTGCCAGCAGAGAGAACAGTGAGCAGTTCTTC.

J is TRBJ2-2 and V is TRBV12-3 or TRBV12-4; no reliable D call. The CDR3 is made up of 12 amino acids. Trimming removed 3 bases from V and 6 bases from J, with 5 bases in between. The CDR3: CASSFGAGELFF. DNA of the CDR3: TGTGCCAGCAGTTTTGGGGCCGGGGAGCTGTTTTTT.

The rearrangement links TRBV9 to TRBJ2-1; D possibly uses TRBD1 or TRBD2 (7 bases each). Trimming stripped 2 bases from V and 7 bases from J, with 19 bases between. The germline V gene encodes CDR1 SGDLS and CDR2 YYNGEE. The CDR3 contains 16 residues. DNA of the CDR3: TGTGCCAGCAGCGTCTCAGGGGGGGGCAATAGGAATGAGCAGTTCTTC. This translates into CASSVSGGGNRNEQFF.

The chain is built from TRBV11-1 and TRBJ2-5, with D possibly TRBD2 on 5 matching bases. The germline gives CDR1 SGHAT, CDR2 FQDESV (reference sequence). The CDR3 is made up of 14 amino acids. Trimming took 6 bases from V and 4 from J, leaving 15 bases between them. For the CDR3, the DNA is TGTGCCAGCAGTGGAAGGACTGCGACAGAGACCCAGTACTTC. Translation: CASSGRTATETQYF.

This clonotype has a handful of counts. This sequence joins TRBV6-5 and TRBJ1-6, with 7 bases identical to TRBD1. Germline V gives CDR1 MNHEY, CDR2 SVGAGI. The CDR3 is 14 residues long. The V gene end was trimmed by 5 bases and the J gene end by 4 bases; junction bases not matched to a gene: 2. The CDR3 region is CASSMTGYNSPLHF. The DNA for the CDR3 is TGTGCCAGCAGTATGACAGGGTATAATTCACCCCTCCACTTT.

The chain recombines TRBV7-2 with TRBJ2-7; D remains ambiguous. This CDR3 has 14 amino acids. Trimming took off 6 bases at V and 0 bases at J, with 12 bases between the two ends. The germline gives CDR1 SGHTA, CDR2 FQGNSA. CDR3 nucleotides: TGTGCCAGCAGGCGAGACCAAAACTCCTACGAGCAGTACTTC. Translating it yields CASRRDQNSYEQYF.

V gene TRBV6-2 or TRBV6-3 combines with J gene TRBJ1-5; D remains unclear. Trimming shortened V by 5 bases and J by 1 base, and 9 bases separated the two germline ends. Germline values: CDR1 MNHEY, CDR2 SVGEGT. This CDR3 has 14 residues. The CDR3 nucleotides are TGTGCCAGCAGTCCGACGGCCAGCAATCAGCCCCAGCATTTT. Translation gives CASSPTASNQPQHF.

J is TRBJ2-5 and V is TRBV11-2; TRBD1 agrees at 7 bases. The germline V gene has CDR1 SGHAT and CDR2 FQNNGV. This CDR3 contains 14 residues. The CDR3 is CVGSRQGQFETQYF. As DNA, the CDR3 is TGTGTCGGCAGCCGACAGGGCCAATTTGAGACCCAGTACTTC.